This section outlines one TCR beta chain sequence together with its context. The CDR3 extends over 13 amino acids. Germline V gene sequence: CDR1 GTSNPN, CDR2 SVGIG (reference sequence). V lost 4 bases and J lost 5; bases outside the gene matches: 7. This record belongs to a study of blood T cell repertoires in COVID-19. Here immunoSEQ multiplex PCR was the method, and the copy in TCRdb shows in-frame clones only, minus some. The sample holds around 250,000 clones; roughly 82% are singletons and the top ten take over 2%. The sequenced sample consisted of PBMCs or T cells enriched from blood (not recorded which). This chain joins TRBV30 and TRBJ2-7, with 8 bases fitting TRBD2. The receptor's source is a woman in her fifties or sixties who had recovered from COVID-19. This CDR3 is CAWISGGINEQYF. The CDR3 DNA reads as TGTGCCTGGATTTCGGGGGGGATCAACGAGCAGTACTTC.